These 18 T cell receptor beta chains share one sample of origin, sequenced in a study of blood T cell repertoires in COVID-19. The protocol was immunoSEQ multiplex PCR, while the TCRdb copy is restricted to in-frame clones and leaves out a portion. The sample shows about 190,000 clones, approximately 73% of them seen only once. Sequenced input: PBMCs or T cells enriched from blood (not recorded which). The receptors here all came from a woman aged 50 to 60 with acute COVID-19.

This chain connects TRBV7-9 to TRBJ1-6; D gene ambiguous. Germline V gene sequence: CDR1 SEHNR, CDR2 FQNEAQ (reference sequence). The CDR3 is 14 residues long. V was trimmed by 5 bases and J by 13 bases, leaving 18 bases between them. The CDR3 spells CASSHPTTRTPLHF. Here the CDR3 DNA reads TGTGCCAGCAGCCACCCGACAACTCGCACCCCCCTCCACTTT.

This chain joins TRBV5-5 and TRBJ2-3, with D possibly TRBD1 on 5 matching bases. Trimming left V 2 bases short and J 0 bases short, with 13 bases between. There are 16 residues in the CDR3. Germline CDR1 and CDR2: SGHKS and YYEKEE (reference sequence). The CDR3 loop reads CASSFLQGSSTDTQYF. The CDR3 DNA reads as TGTGCCAGCAGCTTCCTTCAGGGCTCGAGCACAGATACGCAGTATTTT. Based on the CDR3 plus reference TRBV5-5 and TRBJ2-3, the full variable domain is DAGVTQSPTHLIKTRGQQVTLRCSPISGHKSVSWYQQVLGQGPQFIFQYYEKEERGRGNFPDRFSARQFPNYSSELNVNALLLGDSALYLCASSFLQGSSTDTQYFGPGTRLTVL.

The V call is TRBV9, the J call TRBJ2-5, with TRBD2 as a possible D gene (5 bases). The germline V gene has CDR1 SGDLS and CDR2 YYNGEE. Trimming shortened V by 1 base and J by 7 bases, and 8 bases separated the two germline ends. This CDR3 has 12 residues. CDR3 sequence: CASSVQLGTQYF. The CDR3 bases are TGTGCCAGCAGCGTACAACTAGGGACCCAGTACTTC.

The rearrangement links TRBV6-1 to TRBJ2-5; D unresolved. Trimming stripped 3 bases from V and 1 base from J, with 9 bases between. Germline V gene sequence: CDR1 MNHNS, CDR2 SASEGT. The CDR3 contains 14 residues. CDR3 protein: CASSDPPGQETQYF. CDR3 bases: TGTGCCAGCAGTGATCCTCCGGGCCAAGAGACCCAGTACTTC.

This clone was seen only once. The J gene is TRBJ1-5, the V gene TRBV11-3; 10 bases line up with TRBD1. This CDR3 contains 17 residues. Germline V gene lookup returns CDR1 SGHNT and CDR2 YENEEA. After removal of 6 bases from V and 2 bases from J, the junction contained 10 bases not matched to a gene. CDR3 coding DNA: TGTGCCAGCAGAACCGAAGGGACAGGGGTGGGCAATCAGCCCCAGCATTTT. This codes for CASRTEGTGVGNQPQHF.

The V gene is TRBV28, the J gene TRBJ1-2; 7 positions agree with TRBD1. CDR1 MDHEN and CDR2 SYDVKM come from the germline V gene. The CDR3 has 17 residues. The trim removed 5 bases at V and 1 base at J, leaving 13 bases unmatched. The CDR3 here is CASSRLNRDSLNYGYTF. In DNA, the CDR3 is TGTGCCAGCAGTCGCCTGAACCGGGACAGCCTTAACTATGGCTACACCTTC.

The V and J genes are TRBV28 and TRBJ2-7; D possibly corresponds to TRBD2 (6 bases). V lost 3 bases, J lost 5 bases, and 11 bases lay in between. The CDR3 spans 13 residues. Germline V gene data show CDR1 as MDHEN and CDR2 as SYDVKM. CDR3 DNA sequence: TGTGCCAGCAGTTTTAAGGGAGGAAACGAGCAGTACGTC. Translating gives CASSFKGGNEQYV.

This clone was seen just once. The chain has TRBV5-1 and TRBJ1-6; no firm D call. Trimming took off 1 base at V and 7 bases at J, with 9 bases between the two ends. This CDR3 region has 14 residues. Germline V gene sequence: CDR1 SGHRS, CDR2 YFSETQ. CDR3 loop: CASSLSGPNSPLHF. CDR3 nucleotide sequence: TGCGCCAGCAGCTTGAGCGGACCGAATTCACCCCTCCACTTT.

The chain has TRBV28 and TRBJ2-7; possibly TRBD1 for D (6 bases). V lost 4 bases, J lost 5 bases, and 24 bases lay in between. In germline, CDR1 is MDHEN, CDR2 SYDVKM. This CDR3 has 17 residues. CDR3 region: CASSWAGTKGSGDEQYV. The DNA of the CDR3 is TGTGCCAGCAGTTGGGCCGGGACAAAGGGGTCGGGCGACGAGCAGTACGTC.

This chain joins TRBV9 and TRBJ1-2; no clear D. The CDR3 extends over 14 amino acids. Germline values: CDR1 SGDLS, CDR2 YYNGEE. Trimming took off 0 bases at V and 8 bases at J, with 14 bases between the two ends. The CDR3 nucleotides read TGTGCCAGCAGCGTAGATGAGGTACATCGGGGCTACACCTTC. The encoded protein is CASSVDEVHRGYTF.

The chain joins TRBV7-2 to TRBJ1-2; the D is unclear. The CDR3 runs 14 residues. V lost 6 bases, J lost 3 bases, and 14 bases lay in between. Germline V CDR1 and CDR2: SGHTA, FQGNSA. CDR3 residues: CASRRSGSDYGYTF. The CDR3 nucleotides are TGTGCCAGCAGGCGATCGGGGTCTGACTATGGCTACACCTTC.

The CDR3 DNA reads TGTGCCACCAGTGACCCCGGGACAGGGGTTAACAATGAGCAGTTCTTC. Protein sequence: CATSDPGTGVNNEQFF. V and J are TRBV24-1 and TRBJ2-1; 10 positions agree with TRBD1. The V and J ends lost 4 bases and 5 bases, in that order; junction bases with no gene match: 7. The germline V gene encodes CDR1 KGHDR and CDR2 SFDVKD. The CDR3 totals 16 residues.

This chain uses TRBV20-1 with TRBJ1-2, with 9 bases identical to TRBD1. This CDR3 has 11 amino acids. Trimming cost V 6 bases and J 10 bases; bases outside gene matches: 6. Germline V gene lookup returns CDR1 DFQATT and CDR2 SNEGSKA (reference sequence). The CDR3 DNA follows: TGCAGTGCGAGGGACAGGGATGACTACACCTTC. Translated: CSARDRDDYTF.

This chain links TRBV27 with TRBJ1-2, with TRBD1 matching over 10 bases. The germline gives CDR1 MNHEY, CDR2 SMNVEV (reference sequence). The CDR3 is 14 amino acids. Losses at the gene ends were 3 bases for V and 9 bases for J; bases not matched to a gene: 7. CDR3 in DNA: TGTGCCAGCAGTTTTAGGAGGGACAGGGGCCGCTACACCTTC. Its protein is CASSFRRDRGRYTF.

The chain links TRBV11-2 to TRBJ2-3, with TRBD2 identical over 9 bases. V lost 5 bases and J lost 4; bases outside the gene matches: 7. The CDR3 totals 15 residues. Looked up from germline, CDR1 is SGHAT and CDR2 is FQNNGV. The CDR3 bases are TGTGCCAGCAGCCGAGCGGGGGGCCTTTCAGATACGCAGTATTTT. The encoded protein is CASSRAGGLSDTQYF.

This chain joins TRBV7-2 and TRBJ2-1, with D perhaps TRBD2 (5 bases). The CDR3 has 15 residues. Germline V gene lookup returns CDR1 SGHTA and CDR2 FQGNSA. V was shortened by 5 bases and J by 3 bases, with 14 bases between the two germline ends. CDR3 protein: CASSPGNLGYNEQFF. The CDR3 DNA reads TGTGCCAGCAGCCCGGGGAATCTAGGCTACAATGAGCAGTTCTTC.

The chain has TRBV7-2 and TRBJ2-5; 7 positions match TRBD1. V trimming: 4 bases; J trimming: 2 bases; junction bases outside the gene matches: 16. From germline, CDR1 is SGHTA and CDR2 FQGNSA. This CDR3 contains 18 residues. CDR3 region: CASSSPKGIQTGQETQYF. The CDR3, as DNA: TGTGCCAGCAGCTCCCCAAAAGGTATCCAGACAGGGCAAGAGACCCAGTACTTC.

The CDR3 DNA sequence: TGTGCCAGCAGCAGGGGGGGAGGTGGGATGAACACTGAAGCTTTCTTT. It translates to CASSRGGGGMNTEAFF. V gene TRBV7-2 combines with J gene TRBJ1-1, with D possibly being TRBD1 (6 bases). Trimming took 5 bases from V and 0 from J, leaving 16 bases between them. CDR3 length: 16 amino acids. The germline gives CDR1 SGHTA, CDR2 FQGNSA. Based on the CDR3 plus reference TRBV7-2 and TRBJ1-1, the full variable domain is GAGVSQSPSNKVTEKGKDVELRCDPISGHTALYWYRQSLGQGLEFLIYFQGNSAPDKSGLPSDRFSAERTGGSVSTLTIQRTQQEDSAVYLCASSRGGGGMNTEAFFGQGTRLTVV.